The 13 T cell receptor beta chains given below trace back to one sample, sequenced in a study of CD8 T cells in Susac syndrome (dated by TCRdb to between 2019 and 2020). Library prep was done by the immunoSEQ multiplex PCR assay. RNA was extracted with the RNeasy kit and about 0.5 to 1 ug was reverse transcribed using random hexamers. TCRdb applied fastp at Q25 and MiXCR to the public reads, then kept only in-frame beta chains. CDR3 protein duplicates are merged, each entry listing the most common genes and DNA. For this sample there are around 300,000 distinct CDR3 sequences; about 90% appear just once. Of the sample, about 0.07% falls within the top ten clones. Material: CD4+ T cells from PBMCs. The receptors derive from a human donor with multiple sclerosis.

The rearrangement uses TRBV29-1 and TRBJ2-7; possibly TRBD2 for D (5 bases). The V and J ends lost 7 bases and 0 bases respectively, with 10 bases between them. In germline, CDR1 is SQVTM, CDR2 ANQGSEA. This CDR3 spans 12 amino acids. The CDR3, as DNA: TGCAGCGCTTCTACTAGCTCCTACGAGCAGTACTTC. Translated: CSASTSSYEQYF.

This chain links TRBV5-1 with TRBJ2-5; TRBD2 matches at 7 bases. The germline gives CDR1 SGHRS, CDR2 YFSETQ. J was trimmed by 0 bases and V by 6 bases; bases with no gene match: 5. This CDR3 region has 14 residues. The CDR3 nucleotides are TGCGCCAGCACTCGGGGGGTTTACCAAGAGACCCAGTACTTC. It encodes CASTRGVYQETQYF.

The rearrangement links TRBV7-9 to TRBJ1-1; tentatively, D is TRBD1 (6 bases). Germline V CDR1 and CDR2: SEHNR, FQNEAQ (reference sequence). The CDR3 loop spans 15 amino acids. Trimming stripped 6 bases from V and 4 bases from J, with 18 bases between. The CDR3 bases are TGTGCCAGCAGGAACTTCGACAGGCCGGGCACTGAAGCTTTCTTT. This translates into CASRNFDRPGTEAFF.

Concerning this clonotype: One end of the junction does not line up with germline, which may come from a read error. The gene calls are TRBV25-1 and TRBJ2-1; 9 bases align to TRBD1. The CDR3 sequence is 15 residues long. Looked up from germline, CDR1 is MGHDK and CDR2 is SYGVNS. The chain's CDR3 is CASSESGTGFNEQFF. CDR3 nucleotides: TGTGCCAGCAGCGAATCCGGGACAGGGTTCAATGAGCAGTTCTTC.

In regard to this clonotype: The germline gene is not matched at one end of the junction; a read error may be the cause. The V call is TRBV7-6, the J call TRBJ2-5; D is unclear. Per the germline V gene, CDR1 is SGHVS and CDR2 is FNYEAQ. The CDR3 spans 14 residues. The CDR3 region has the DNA TGTGCCAGCACCTTAGATGGGCGTACGGAGACCCAGTACTTC. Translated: CASTLDGRTETQYF.

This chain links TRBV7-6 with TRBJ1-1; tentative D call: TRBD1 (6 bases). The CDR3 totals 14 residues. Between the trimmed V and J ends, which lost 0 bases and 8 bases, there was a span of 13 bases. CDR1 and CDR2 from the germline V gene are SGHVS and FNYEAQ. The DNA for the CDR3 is TGTGCCAGCAGCTTAGCCCCCACAGGGACCGAAGCTTTCTTT. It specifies CASSLAPTGTEAFF.

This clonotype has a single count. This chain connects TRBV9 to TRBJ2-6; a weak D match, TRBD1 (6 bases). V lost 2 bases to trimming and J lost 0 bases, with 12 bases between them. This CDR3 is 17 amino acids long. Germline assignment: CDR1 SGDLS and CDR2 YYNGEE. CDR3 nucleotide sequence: TGTGCCAGCAGCGTCTCGACAGGACGCTCTGGGGCCAACGTCCTGACTTTC. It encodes CASSVSTGRSGANVLTF.

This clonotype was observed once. The CDR3 nucleotides read TGTGCCAGTAGTACGGTGGTGCAGGGCGGCGAGCAGTACTTC. As protein: CASSTVVQGGEQYF. V and J are TRBV19 and TRBJ2-7, with D perhaps matching TRBD1 (5 bases). Germline assignment: CDR1 LNHDA and CDR2 SQIVND (reference sequence). The CDR3 totals 14 residues. Trimming took off 4 bases at V and 6 bases at J, with 16 bases between the two ends.

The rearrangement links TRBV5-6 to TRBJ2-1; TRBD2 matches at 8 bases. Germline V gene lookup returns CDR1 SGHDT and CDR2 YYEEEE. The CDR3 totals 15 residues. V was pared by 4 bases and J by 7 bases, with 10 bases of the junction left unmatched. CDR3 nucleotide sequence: TGTGCCAGCAGCCCGGTAGCGGGAAATCTGAATGAGCAGTTCTTC. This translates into CASSPVAGNLNEQFF.

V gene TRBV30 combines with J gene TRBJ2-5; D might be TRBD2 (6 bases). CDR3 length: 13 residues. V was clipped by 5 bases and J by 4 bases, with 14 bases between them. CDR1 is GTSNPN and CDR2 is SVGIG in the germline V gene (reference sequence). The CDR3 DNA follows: TGTGCCTGGGGGCGGGGCAGGTTAGAGACCCAGTACTTC. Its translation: CAWGRGRLETQYF.

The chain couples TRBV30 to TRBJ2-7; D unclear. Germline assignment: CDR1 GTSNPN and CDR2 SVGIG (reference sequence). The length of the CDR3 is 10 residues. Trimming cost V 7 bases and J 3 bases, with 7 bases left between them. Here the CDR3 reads CALGNYEQYF. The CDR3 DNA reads TGTGCCTTAGGCAACTACGAGCAGTACTTC.

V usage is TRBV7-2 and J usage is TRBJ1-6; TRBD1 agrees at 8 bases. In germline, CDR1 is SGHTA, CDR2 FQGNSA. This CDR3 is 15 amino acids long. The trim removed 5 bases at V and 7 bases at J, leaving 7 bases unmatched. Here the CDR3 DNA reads TGTGCCAGCAGCACGCGGACAGGGCCCAATTCACCCCTCCACTTT. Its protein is CASSTRTGPNSPLHF.

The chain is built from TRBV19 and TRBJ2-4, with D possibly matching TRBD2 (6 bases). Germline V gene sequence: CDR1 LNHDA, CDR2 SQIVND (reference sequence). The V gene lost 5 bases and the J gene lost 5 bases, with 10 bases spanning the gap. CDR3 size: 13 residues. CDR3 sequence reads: CASSGGTQNIQYF. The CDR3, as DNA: TGTGCCAGTAGTGGGGGGACTCAAAACATTCAGTACTTC.